The text below deals with one TCR beta chain. Its antigen is undetermined. The PCR contained 60 Vbeta and 13 Jbeta primers. Assay used: immunoSEQ multiplex PCR; TCRdb lists only in-frame clones, some missing. The sample comprises some 220,000 clones, 77% of which are singletons, and less than 3.5% rests with the top ten. This sample stems from a study of cytomegalovirus exposure and HLA in healthy donors. Study results and caveats: Per a later analysis, fewer than 20,000 TCR beta sequences showed association with HLA alleles at 0.05 false discovery rate. Confirmation in vitro established that a few CMV-associated chains were specific for CMV antigens. As a later analysis showed, a missense DCLRE1C variant was linked to trimming of TCR beta V- and J-genes. Many donors shared some public TCRs, even though most TCR sequences were rare.

V gave up 4 bases and J gave up 6 bases, with 13 bases separating them. The germline gives CDR1 SQVTM, CDR2 ANQGSEA. The CDR3 contains 12 residues. The sequence derives from a woman aged 55-70 years in good health and CMV-seropositive. Sequenced sample: PBMCs. V gene TRBV29-1 combines with J gene TRBJ2-7, with no clear D. The CDR3 is CSVGAVPTEQYF. The CDR3 DNA sequence: TGCAGCGTTGGGGCAGTCCCCACCGAGCAGTACTTC.